The 25 T cell receptor beta chains presented below share a single source sample, sequenced in a study of cytomegalovirus exposure and HLA in healthy donors. PCR involved 60 Vbeta and 13 Jbeta primers. Here immunoSEQ multiplex PCR was the method, and the copy in TCRdb shows in-frame clones only, minus some. The sample lists about 160,000 clones; around 78% were seen once. Sequencing was done on a sample of PBMCs. The receptors stem from a woman aged 40 to 50 in good health and CMV-seronegative.

This clone occurred a few times. This chain connects TRBV18 to TRBJ1-5, with D possibly TRBD1 on 6 matching bases. The germline gives CDR1 KGHSH, CDR2 LQKENI. V was cut by 1 base and J by 8 bases, with 9 bases left in between. The CDR3 spans 13 residues. CDR3 amino acids: CASSPQGEKPQHF. The DNA of the CDR3 is TGTGCCAGCTCACCACAGGGGGAAAAGCCCCAGCATTTT.

The chain couples TRBV11-2 to TRBJ2-2; 7 bases align to TRBD1. The CDR3 runs 14 residues. In germline, CDR1 is SGHAT, CDR2 FQNNGV. Losses at the gene ends were 5 bases for V and 5 bases for J; bases not matched to a gene: 5. CDR3 in DNA: TGTGCCAGCAGCCCGGGACAGAAGACCGGGGAGCTGTTTTTT. This translates into CASSPGQKTGELFF.

This clone has only one observation. The gene calls are TRBV2 and TRBJ2-1; TRBD2 aligns across 8 bases. The CDR3 loop spans 16 amino acids. Trimming took 3 bases from V and 6 from J; bases not matched to a gene: 10. Germline values: CDR1 SNHLY, CDR2 FYNNEI. For the CDR3, the DNA is TGTGCCAGCAGTGAGGCCACTAGCGGACATTTCAATGAGCAGTTCTTC. This sequence encodes CASSEATSGHFNEQFF.

V usage is TRBV7-2 and J usage is TRBJ2-7, with 9 nucleotides matching TRBD1. Per the germline V gene, CDR1 is SGHTA and CDR2 is FQGNSA. This CDR3 has 15 amino acids. The ends lost 1 base at V and 2 bases at J; junction bases unmatched: 3. This CDR3 is CASSLGQGVTYEQYF. DNA for the CDR3: TGTGCCAGCAGCTTAGGACAGGGGGTAACCTACGAGCAGTACTTC. Using reference TRBV7-2 and TRBJ2-7 for the parts outside the CDR3, the full variable domain is GAGVSQSPSNKVTEKGKDVELRCDPISGHTALYWYRQSLGQGLEFLIYFQGNSAPDKSGLPSDRFSAERTGGSVSTLTIQRTQQEDSAVYLCASSLGQGVTYEQYFGPGTRLTVT.

This sequence joins TRBV2 and TRBJ1-2, with D possibly being TRBD1 (6 bases). Trimming took 3 bases from V and 8 from J, leaving 19 bases between them. Looked up from germline, CDR1 is SNHLY and CDR2 is FYNNEI. This CDR3 is built from 15 residues. In DNA form, the CDR3 reads TGTGCCAGCAGTGACCCTGGATTACAGGGTGGGGGCTACACCTTC. Its protein is CASSDPGLQGGGYTF.

The chain has TRBV11-2 and TRBJ2-3, with no clear D. Germline CDR1 reads SGHAT; CDR2 reads FQNNGV. Trimming removed 0 bases from V and 6 bases from J, with 16 bases in between. This CDR3 is 16 amino acids long. CDR3 protein: CASSLDQASHQDTQYF. Written as DNA, the CDR3 is TGTGCCAGCAGCTTAGATCAGGCCTCCCACCAGGATACGCAGTATTTT.

This chain's CDR3 is CASSFQGASYNEQFF. The CDR3 nucleotides read TGTGCCAGCAGTTTTCAGGGGGCCTCATACAATGAGCAGTTCTTC. The V and J genes are TRBV2 and TRBJ2-1; 8 bases are a match to TRBD1. After removal of 5 bases from V and 4 bases from J, the junction contained 7 bases not matched to a gene. Germline V gene data show CDR1 as SNHLY and CDR2 as FYNNEI. The CDR3 contains 15 residues.

The chain uses TRBV30 and TRBJ1-5, with D uncertain. This CDR3 comprises 14 residues. Germline V gives CDR1 GTSNPN, CDR2 SVGIG (reference sequence). V was cut by 1 base and J by 3 bases, with 10 bases left in between. This chain's CDR3 is CAWSGGSNNQPQHF. CDR3 DNA: TGTGCCTGGAGTGGAGGGAGTAACAATCAGCCCCAGCATTTT.

The chain links TRBV23-1 to TRBJ1-2; no clear D. TRBV23-1 is an ORF; its function is uncertain. Trimming cost V 11 bases and J 6 bases, with 19 bases left between them. The CDR3 length is 13 residues. The CDR3 DNA follows: TGCGCCGCGATGACCGCGAGGACTCATGGCTACACCTTC. Protein product: CAAMTARTHGYTF.

The chain employs TRBV5-1 and TRBJ2-5; weak D call: TRBD1 (5 bases). This CDR3 contains 13 residues. V was trimmed by 5 bases and J by 2 bases, leaving 10 bases between them. Looked up from germline, CDR1 is SGHRS and CDR2 is YFSETQ. CDR3 sequence: CASRTVVQETQYF. The CDR3 nucleotides read TGCGCCAGCAGGACAGTGGTACAAGAGACCCAGTACTTC.

DNA of the CDR3: TGTGCCAGCAGCCAACGACTAGCGGGAGGAGAGACCCAGTACTTC. Amino acid sequence: CASSQRLAGGETQYF. The chain links TRBV5-4 to TRBJ2-5, with 13 bases lining up with TRBD2. The CDR3 is made up of 15 amino acids. J lost 4 bases, V lost 4 bases, and 4 bases had no gene match. From germline, CDR1 is SGHNT and CDR2 YYREEE (reference sequence).

The chain is built from TRBV7-9 and TRBJ1-2; D unclear. Trimming took off 5 bases at V and 2 bases at J, with 9 bases between the two ends. Germline CDR1 SEHNR, CDR2 FQNEAQ (reference sequence). The CDR3 runs 13 residues. CDR3 in DNA: TGTGCCAGCAGCCTCGGAGGGAACTATGGCTACACCTTC. The encoded protein is CASSLGGNYGYTF.

This clone was detected only once. The V gene is TRBV12-5, the J gene TRBJ2-1; possibly TRBD1 for D (5 bases). Looked up from germline, CDR1 is LGHNT and CDR2 is FRNRAP. CDR3 length equals 11 residues. V was clipped by 7 bases and J by 11 bases, with 12 bases between them. In DNA, the CDR3 is TGTGCTAGTGTAAGGGGCCTTCAGCAGTTCTTC. Its translation is CASVRGLQQFF.

This clone was found a few times. V and J are TRBV19 and TRBJ1-1; D is possibly TRBD1 (5 bases). The CDR3 is 14 amino acids. With 10 bases removed from V and 2 bases from J, the gap between germline ends came to 17 bases. CDR1 LNHDA and CDR2 SQIVND come from the germline V gene (reference sequence). CDR3 bases: TGTGCCACCACAAGGGGTGTACTAAACACTGAAGCTTTCTTT. It codes for CATTRGVLNTEAFF. The whole variable domain, filled in from reference TRBV19 and TRBJ1-1, reads DGGITQSPKYLFRKEGQNVTLSCEQNLNHDAMYWYRQDPGQGLRLIYYSQIVNDFQKGDIAEGYSVSREKKESFPLTVTSAQKNPTAFYLCATTRGVLNTEAFFGQGTRLTVV.

This rearrangement joins TRBV19 to TRBJ1-1; TRBD1 matches 7 bases. Germline CDR1 reads LNHDA; CDR2 reads SQIVND (reference sequence). The trim removed 3 bases at V and 10 bases at J, leaving 8 bases unmatched. The CDR3 length is 13 residues. CDR3 loop: CASSMIGGDGAFF. The CDR3 DNA is TGTGCCAGTAGTATGATAGGGGGCGATGGAGCTTTCTTT.

The sample holds one count of this clone. The genes are TRBV4-1 and TRBJ2-2, with D uncertain. In germline, CDR1 is MGHRA, CDR2 YSYEKL. V was clipped by 3 bases and J by 0 bases, with 11 bases between them. The CDR3 is made up of 16 amino acids. The CDR3 DNA sequence: TGCGCCAGCAGCCATGAGGAGCTGACGAACACCGGGGAGCTGTTTTTT. Translated, it gives CASSHEELTNTGELFF.

This chain joins TRBV29-1 and TRBJ1-2; tentatively, D is TRBD1 (5 bases). The CDR3 spans 18 residues. Per the germline V gene, CDR1 is SQVTM and CDR2 is ANQGSEA. V was shortened by 3 bases and J by 0 bases, with 23 bases between the two germline ends. CDR3 sequence (DNA): TGCAGCGTTGATGGCGGGGCAGGGAGGACCTTCCCTAACTATGGCTACACCTTC. It codes for CSVDGGAGRTFPNYGYTF.

The chain couples TRBV18 to TRBJ2-3; 10 bases agree with TRBD1. Germline values: CDR1 KGHSH, CDR2 LQKENI. The J segment lost 0 bases and the V segment lost 3 bases, leaving 0 bases of the junction unmatched. There are 15 residues in the CDR3. The chain's CDR3 is CASSPGQGSTDTQYF. As DNA, the CDR3 is TGTGCCAGCTCACCGGGACAGGGGAGCACAGATACGCAGTATTTT.

J is TRBJ1-2 and V is TRBV2; perhaps TRBD1 as D (5 bases). With 3 bases removed from V and 8 bases from J, the gap between germline ends came to 19 bases. The germline gives CDR1 SNHLY, CDR2 FYNNEI. The CDR3 loop spans 15 amino acids. The DNA for the CDR3 is TGTGCCAGCAGTGATAATCTGGGGGGGACGCGGGGCTACACCTTC. Amino acid sequence: CASSDNLGGTRGYTF.

The chain couples TRBV6-1 to TRBJ2-7; 8 bases are a match to TRBD1. Germline V lookup: CDR1 MNHNS, CDR2 SASEGT. The ends lost 3 bases at V and 0 bases at J; junction bases unmatched: 7. CDR3 length: 16 amino acids. The CDR3 DNA reads as TGTGCCAGCAGTGATTCGGGGGACAGGACCTCCTACGAGCAGTACTTC. It translates to CASSDSGDRTSYEQYF.

This clone appeared once. The chain joins TRBV4-1 to TRBJ1-2, with 9 bases aligning to TRBD1. The germline V gene encodes CDR1 MGHRA and CDR2 YSYEKL. The CDR3 runs to 14 residues. Losses at the gene ends were 4 bases for V and 6 bases for J; bases not matched to a gene: 6. CDR3 residues: CASSRDRDTNGYTF. The CDR3 DNA reads TGCGCCAGCAGCCGGGACAGGGATACTAATGGCTACACCTTC.

The V gene is TRBV20-1, the J gene TRBJ2-5, with D maybe TRBD2 (6 bases). This CDR3 region has 11 residues. V was cut by 6 bases and J by 4 bases, with 9 bases left in between. Germline CDR1 and CDR2: DFQATT and SNEGSKA (reference sequence). The CDR3 DNA is TGCAGTGCACCCGGGAGAGAGACCCAGTACTTC. It codes for CSAPGRETQYF.

V and J are TRBV12-5 and TRBJ2-1; 8 bases align to TRBD2. The CDR3 extends over 15 amino acids. Germline trimming cut 4 bases from V and 8 bases from J; bases unmatched to any gene: 10. From germline, CDR1 is LGHNT and CDR2 FRNRAP. The CDR3 DNA reads TGTGCTAGTGGTTCTCCTCGAGCGGGAGAGGATGAGCAGTTCTTC. This encodes CASGSPRAGEDEQFF.

This rearrangement joins TRBV5-6 to TRBJ1-2; weak D call: TRBD1 (5 bases). The germline V and J ends were trimmed by 4 bases and 8 bases, with 21 bases remaining between them. From germline, CDR1 is SGHDT and CDR2 YYEEEE. The CDR3 spans 15 residues. The CDR3 reads CASSPNTGGLWGYTF. CDR3 nucleotide sequence: TGTGCCAGCAGCCCCAATACAGGCGGCCTTTGGGGCTACACCTTC. The complete variable domain, with remaining parts taken from reference TRBV5-6 and TRBJ1-2, reads DAGVTQSPTHLIKTRGQQVTLRCSPKSGHDTVSWYQQALGQGPQFIFQYYEEEERQRGNFPDRFSGHQFPNYSSELNVNALLLGDSALYLCASSPNTGGLWGYTFGSGTRLTVV.

The chain links TRBV7-2 to TRBJ2-7; tentative D call: TRBD2 (6 bases). The CDR3 spans 15 residues. Germline V gives CDR1 SGHTA, CDR2 FQGNSA. Trimming pared 2 bases from V and 2 bases from J, leaving 13 bases between. The CDR3 bases are TGTGCCAGCAGCTTATTCTACATAGCGGCCTACGAGCAGTACTTC. Its translation: CASSLFYIAAYEQYF.